This entry lists 19 T cell receptor beta chains sequenced from one sample in a study of STAT5B mutations in CD4+ large granular lymphocyte leukemia. The assay was immunoSEQ multiplex PCR, and TCRdb's table has in-frame clones only and misses some. Of around 9,000 clones in the sample, around 83% were seen once. Sequenced: PBMCs. These receptors all stem from a man aged 55 to 70 with CD4+ T-cell large granular lymphocyte leukemia.

The chain couples TRBV14 to TRBJ1-1; possibly TRBD1 for D (5 bases). This CDR3 contains 14 residues. Looked up from germline, CDR1 is SGHDN and CDR2 is FVKESK. Trimming cost V 4 bases and J 3 bases, with 12 bases left between them. The CDR3 sequence is CASSPYGGYTEAFF. In DNA, the CDR3 is TGTGCCAGCAGCCCTTACGGGGGATACACTGAAGCTTTCTTT.

This chain's CDR3 is CASSDAQGYGYTF. Written as DNA, the CDR3 is TGTGCCAGCAGTGACGCTCAGGGCTATGGCTACACCTTC. The chain recombines TRBV6-4 with TRBJ1-2; a possible D gene is TRBD1 (5 bases). The CDR3 has 13 residues. From germline, CDR1 is MRHNA and CDR2 SNTAGT. V lost 2 bases, J lost 4 bases, and 8 bases lay in between.

The J gene is TRBJ2-7, the V gene TRBV19; D is possibly TRBD1 or TRBD2 (6 bases each). From germline, CDR1 is LNHDA and CDR2 SQIVND (reference sequence). The CDR3 runs 13 residues. The V gene lost 3 bases and the J gene lost 3 bases, with 9 bases spanning the gap. The CDR3 bases are TGTGCCAGTAGTATGGGGGGCGGCTACGAGCAGTACTTC. Its protein product is CASSMGGGYEQYF.

The J gene is TRBJ1-4, the V gene TRBV5-1; 8 positions match TRBD1. The CDR3 extends over 17 amino acids. Germline loops: CDR1 SGHRS, CDR2 YFSETQ. V was pared by 6 bases and J by 1 base, with 11 bases of the junction left unmatched. CDR3 in amino acids: CASIQETGERTNEKLFF. CDR3 in DNA: TGCGCCAGCATCCAAGAGACAGGGGAGCGAACTAATGAAAAACTGTTTTTT.

This sequence joins TRBV7-8 and TRBJ2-6; 11 bases align to TRBD1. CDR3 length: 18 amino acids. The V gene end was trimmed by 2 bases and the J gene end by 1 base; junction bases not matched to a gene: 4. Germline values: CDR1 SGHVS, CDR2 FQNEAQ. The CDR3 coding sequence is TGTGCCAGCAGCTTATGGACAGGGGGCGCTTCTGGGGCCAACGTCCTGACTTTC. It encodes CASSLWTGGASGANVLTF. The full variable domain, rest sourced from reference TRBV7-8 and TRBJ2-6, is GAGVSQSPRYKVAKRGQDVALRCDPISGHVSLFWYQQALGQGPEFLTYFQNEAQLDKSGLPSDRFFAERPEGSVSTLKIQRTQQEDSAVYLCASSLWTGGASGANVLTFGAGSRLTVL.

The chain couples TRBV9 to TRBJ1-3, with TRBD1 matching 7 bases. V shed 3 bases, J shed 7 bases, and the junction held 10 bases outside the gene matches. This CDR3 region has 15 residues. Germline V CDR1 and CDR2: SGDLS, YYNGEE. This CDR3 is CASSAATGSLNTIYF. CDR3 nucleotides: TGTGCCAGCAGCGCCGCGACAGGGTCTTTGAACACCATATATTTT.

The J gene is TRBJ2-7, the V gene TRBV19; weak D call: TRBD2 (6 bases). Germline CDR1 is LNHDA and CDR2 is SQIVND (reference sequence). This CDR3 spans 13 amino acids. V lost 10 bases and J lost 4, with 17 bases in between. CDR3 sequence (DNA): TGTGCCACACGGGACTCCGGAGGGTACGAGCAGTACTTC. Translating it yields CATRDSGGYEQYF. The whole variable domain, remainder taken from reference TRBV19 and TRBJ2-7, is DGGITQSPKYLFRKEGQNVTLSCEQNLNHDAMYWYRQDPGQGLRLIYYSQIVNDFQKGDIAEGYSVSREKKESFPLTVTSAQKNPTAFYLCATRDSGGYEQYFGPGTRLTVT.

V is TRBV9 and J is TRBJ2-2; D unresolved. This CDR3 has 13 amino acids. V gave up 4 bases and J gave up 5 bases, with 9 bases separating them. Germline CDR1 SGDLS, CDR2 YYNGEE. CDR3 amino acids: CASSLAATGELFF. The CDR3 bases are TGTGCCAGCAGCCTTGCTGCTACCGGGGAGCTGTTTTTT.

This chain joins TRBV4-1 and TRBJ2-1; D unresolved. Germline lookup yields CDR1 MGHRA and CDR2 YSYEKL. V shed 0 bases and J shed 6 bases, with 12 bases lying between them. This CDR3 comprises 15 residues. The CDR3 nucleotides are TGCGCCAGCAGCCAAGAGGTTTCGGTGGTCAATGAGCAGTTCTTC. It yields the protein CASSQEVSVVNEQFF.

This sequence joins TRBV2 and TRBJ1-5; 9 bases match TRBD1. CDR1 and CDR2 from the germline V gene are SNHLY and FYNNEI. The length of the CDR3 is 15 residues. V was pared by 1 base and J by 2 bases, with 0 bases of the junction left unmatched. As DNA, the CDR3 is TGTGCCAGCAGTGAAGGACAGGGGGGCAATCAGCCCCAGCATTTT. It yields the protein CASSEGQGGNQPQHF.

The V and J genes are TRBV19 and TRBJ2-1; weak D call: TRBD2 (7 bases). The CDR3 runs 17 residues. In germline, CDR1 is LNHDA, CDR2 SQIVND (reference sequence). Trimming removed 5 bases from V and 0 bases from J, with 17 bases in between. The CDR3 DNA reads TGTGCCAGTAGTTTAAAGGGGGGGACTATCTCCTACAATGAGCAGTTCTTC. Translating gives CASSLKGGTISYNEQFF.

The chain combines TRBV4-3 with TRBJ1-1; no clear D gene. V gave up 1 base and J gave up 4 bases, with 13 bases separating them. The CDR3 loop spans 15 amino acids. From germline, CDR1 is LGHNA and CDR2 YSLEER. CDR3 loop: CASSQGVGPGTEAFF. CDR3 sequence (DNA): TGCGCCAGCAGCCAAGGGGTAGGACCTGGCACTGAAGCTTTCTTT.

In its sample, this clone was seen once. The chain employs TRBV9 and TRBJ2-1; 7 nucleotides align to TRBD2. Germline CDR1 is SGDLS and CDR2 is YYNGEE. CDR3 size: 16 residues. Unmatched junction bases numbered 9, after V lost 0 bases and J lost 6 bases. The chain's CDR3 is CASSVVASGLINEQFF. CDR3 DNA: TGTGCCAGCAGCGTAGTGGCTAGCGGACTTATCAATGAGCAGTTCTTC.

The CDR3 sequence: CASSPPGLPLVEQYF. The CDR3 DNA sequence: TGTGCCAGCAGTCCTCCGGGCCTCCCTCTAGTCGAGCAGTACTTC. This chain connects TRBV27 to TRBJ2-7; D gene unclear. Deletions cut 5 bases from V and 6 bases from J, with 20 bases between. Germline V gene lookup returns CDR1 MNHEY and CDR2 SMNVEV (reference sequence). The CDR3 is 15 residues long.

This clone has only one observation. The CDR3 coding sequence is TGCGCCAGCAGCCAAGAGTTCAGGGGTCTACGCTACGAGCAGTACTTC. As protein: CASSQEFRGLRYEQYF. The rearrangement links TRBV4-1 to TRBJ2-7; D is perhaps TRBD1 (6 bases). There are 16 residues in the CDR3. Germline CDR1 reads MGHRA; CDR2 reads YSYEKL. Trimming removed 0 bases from V and 3 bases from J, with 15 bases in between.

The chain recombines TRBV4-3 with TRBJ1-4; D gene ambiguous. CDR1 and CDR2 (germline): LGHNA, YSLEER. The CDR3 loop spans 17 amino acids. Trimming stripped 0 bases from V and 1 base from J, with 12 bases between. CDR3 region: CASSQDGISQTNEKLFF. The CDR3 DNA reads as TGCGCCAGCAGCCAAGATGGCATCTCACAAACTAATGAAAAACTGTTTTTT.

This chain uses TRBV10-1 with TRBJ2-7; D is ambiguous. This CDR3 comprises 13 residues. The V end lost 5 bases, the J end lost 4 bases, and 12 bases lay between the germline ends. CDR1 is WNHNN and CDR2 is SYGVQD in the germline V gene (reference sequence). The CDR3 reads CASSRRNGYEQYF. DNA of the CDR3: TGCGCCAGCAGTCGGCGGAACGGGTACGAGCAGTACTTC.

The J gene is TRBJ2-7, the V gene TRBV27; perhaps TRBD2 as D (6 bases). Trimming cost V 0 bases and J 6 bases, with 15 bases left between them. The CDR3 totals 15 residues. Germline CDR1 reads MNHEY; CDR2 reads SMNVEV (reference sequence). The CDR3 coding sequence is TGTGCCAGCAGTTTATCGCCTTTATGGGGAGGCGAGCAGTACTTC. This encodes CASSLSPLWGGEQYF.

The chain joins TRBV6-1 to TRBJ2-7, with TRBD1 matching over 8 bases. Germline assignment: CDR1 MNHNS and CDR2 SASEGT. The CDR3 length is 14 residues. J lost 6 bases, V lost 7 bases, and 11 bases had no gene match. CDR3 sequence (DNA): TGTGCCAGCAAAGAGACAGGGGAACCCTCCGAGCAGTACTTC. It codes for CASKETGEPSEQYF.